This record looks at one TCR beta chain sequence and its context. The antigen is unknown. As to treatment: about 20 received Ad26.COV2.S at low or high dose, single or two shots; 5 received placebo; per-sample allocation not given. The samples were gathered on day 63 after the first injection of vaccine or placebo. Looked up from germline, CDR1 is SNHLY and CDR2 is FYNNEI. The CDR3 loop spans 16 amino acids. Germline trimming cut 6 bases from V and 1 base from J; bases unmatched to any gene: 8. Clones were sequenced by immunoSEQ multiplex PCR, and TCRdb holds only the in-frame ones, with some missing. The sample carries 350,000 to 500,000 clones, roughly 87% recorded once. These data belong to a study of Ad26.COV2.S vaccination and SARS-CoV-2 variants. Turning to the study itself: Ad26.COV2.S given intramuscularly, once or twice 56 days apart. Whole-study findings and limits: A substantial breadth of spike-specific CD8+ and CD4+ T cell responses after vaccination has been reported. Among vaccine recipients, spike-specific TCR breadth exceeded that of placebo recipients.

The chain joins TRBV2 to TRBJ2-4; 8 nucleotides agree with TRBD1. The clonotype was recovered from a person between 18 and 60 years old who received the Ad26.COV2.S COVID-19 vaccine or a placebo. Specimen: peripheral blood, collected in a trial of Ad26.COV2.S vaccine versus placebo. CDR3 nucleotides: TGTGCCAGCAGCACGGACAGGGCGATGGCCAAAAACATTCAGTACTTC. Protein sequence: CASSTDRAMAKNIQYF.